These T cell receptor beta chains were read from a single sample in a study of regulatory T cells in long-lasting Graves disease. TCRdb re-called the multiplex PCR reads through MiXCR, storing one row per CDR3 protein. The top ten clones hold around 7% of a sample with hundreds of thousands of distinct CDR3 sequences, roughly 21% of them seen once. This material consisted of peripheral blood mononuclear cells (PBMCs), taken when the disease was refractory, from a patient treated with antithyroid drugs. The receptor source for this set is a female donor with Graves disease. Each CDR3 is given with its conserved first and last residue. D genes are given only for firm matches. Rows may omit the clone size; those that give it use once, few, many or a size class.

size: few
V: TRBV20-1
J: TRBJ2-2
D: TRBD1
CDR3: CSARDPRGTGELFF
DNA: TGCAGTGCTAGAGATCCCAGGGGGACCGGGGAGCTGTTTTTT

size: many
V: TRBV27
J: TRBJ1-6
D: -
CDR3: CASSLTGSSYNSPLHF
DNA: TGTGCCAGCAGTTTAACAGGAAGCTCCTATAATTCACCCCTCCACTTT

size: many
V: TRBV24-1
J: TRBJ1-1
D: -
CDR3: CATSETTGTEAFF
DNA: TGTGCCACCAGTGAAACGACAGGTACGGAAGCTTTCTTT

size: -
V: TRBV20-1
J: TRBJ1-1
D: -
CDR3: CSARSFKNTEAFF
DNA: TGCAGTGCTAGAAGCTTTAAGAACACTGAAGCTTTCTTT

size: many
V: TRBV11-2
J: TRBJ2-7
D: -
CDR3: CASSLEIYEQYF
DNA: TGTGCCAGCAGCTTAGAAATATACGAGCAGTACTTC

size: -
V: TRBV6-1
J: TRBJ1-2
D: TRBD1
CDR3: CASSDYRGESGYTF
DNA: TGTGCCAGCAGTGATTACAGGGGAGAGTCTGGCTACACCTTC

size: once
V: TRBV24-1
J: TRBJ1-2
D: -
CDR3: CATGGGAYGYTF
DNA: TGTGCCACCGGTGGGGGCGCCTATGGCTACACCTTC

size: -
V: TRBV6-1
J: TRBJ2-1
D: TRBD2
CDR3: CASSPGSSGIYNEQFF
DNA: TGTGCCAGCAGTCCTGGGTCTAGCGGGATATACAATGAGCAGTTCTTC

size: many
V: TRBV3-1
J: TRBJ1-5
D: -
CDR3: CASSQTNTGLEHF
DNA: TGTGCCAGCAGCCAAACCAACACAGGACTGGAGCATTTT

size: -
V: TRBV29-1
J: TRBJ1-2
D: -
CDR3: CSVEMEKGYGYTF
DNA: TGCAGCGTTGAGATGGAGAAGGGCTATGGCTACACCTTC

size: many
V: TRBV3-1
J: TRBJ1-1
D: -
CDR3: CASSQEDRGTEAFF
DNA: TGTGCCAGCAGCCAAGAGGATCGGGGGACTGAAGCTTTCTTT

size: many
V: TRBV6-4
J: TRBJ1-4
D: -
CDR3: CASSYSSAGTATNEKLFF
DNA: TGTGCCAGCAGTTACTCGTCGGCGGGGACCGCAACTAATGAAAAACTGTTTTTT

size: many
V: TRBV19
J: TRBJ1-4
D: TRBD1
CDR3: CASRRTGLMEKLFF
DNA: TGTGCCAGTAGGCGGACAGGTTTAATGGAAAAACTGTTTTTT

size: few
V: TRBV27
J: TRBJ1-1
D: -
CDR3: CASSLYRLGTEAFF
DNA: TGTGCCAGCAGTTTATACAGGCTGGGCACTGAAGCTTTCTTT

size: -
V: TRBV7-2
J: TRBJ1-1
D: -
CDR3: CASSKNVVGGTSTEAFF
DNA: TGTGCCAGCAGCAAAAATGTCGTGGGGGGCACAAGCACTGAAGCTTTCTTT

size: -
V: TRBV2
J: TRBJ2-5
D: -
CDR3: CASTHGGSQETQYF
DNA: TGTGCCAGCACTCATGGCGGTAGCCAAGAGACCCAGTACTTC

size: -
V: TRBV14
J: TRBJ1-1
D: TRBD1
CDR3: CASSKGTGLTQTEAFF
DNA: TGTGCCAGCAGCAAGGGGACAGGGCTCACGCAAACTGAAGCTTTCTTT

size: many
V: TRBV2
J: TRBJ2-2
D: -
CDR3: CASSEGLDTGELFF
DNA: TGTGCCAGCAGTGAAGGGCTGGACACCGGGGAGCTGTTTTTT

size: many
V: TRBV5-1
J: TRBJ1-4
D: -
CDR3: CASRDEEKLFF
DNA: TGCGCCAGCCGGGACGAAGAAAAACTGTTTTTT

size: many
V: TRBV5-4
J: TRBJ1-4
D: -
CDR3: CASSLAGSQYEKLFF
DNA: TGTGCCAGCAGCTTGGCCGGTTCTCAGTATGAAAAACTGTTTTTT

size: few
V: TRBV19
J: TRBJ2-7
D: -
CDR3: CASSRFGTGSEQYF
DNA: TGTGCCAGTAGTCGGTTCGGGACTGGAAGCGAGCAGTACTTC

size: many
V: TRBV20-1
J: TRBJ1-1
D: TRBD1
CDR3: CSASFGTGGNEAFF
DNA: TGCAGTGCTAGCTTCGGGACAGGGGGCAATGAAGCTTTCTTT

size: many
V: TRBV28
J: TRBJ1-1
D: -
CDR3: CASRSQNTEAFF
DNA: TGTGCCAGCAGGAGCCAGAACACTGAAGCTTTCTTT

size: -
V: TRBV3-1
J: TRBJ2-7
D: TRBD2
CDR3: CVAGTSGSHEQYF
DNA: TGTGTCGCGGGGACTAGCGGGAGCCACGAGCAGTACTTC

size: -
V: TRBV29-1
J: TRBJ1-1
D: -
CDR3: CSVEEGEGAFF
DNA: TGCAGCGTTGAAGAAGGGGAGGGAGCTTTCTTT

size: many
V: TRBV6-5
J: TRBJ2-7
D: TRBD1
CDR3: CASSYVSPWRTGSFYEQYF
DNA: TGTGCCAGCAGTTACGTTTCTCCTTGGAGGACAGGGAGTTTCTACGAGCAGTACTTC

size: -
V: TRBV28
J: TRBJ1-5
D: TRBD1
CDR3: CASSVRQGSNQPQHF
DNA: TGTGCCAGCAGCGTGAGACAGGGGTCGAATCAGCCCCAGCATTTT

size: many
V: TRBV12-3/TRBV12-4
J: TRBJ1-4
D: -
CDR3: CASSVSVATNEKLFF
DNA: TGTGCCAGCAGCGTTTCAGTAGCAACTAATGAAAAACTGTTTTTT

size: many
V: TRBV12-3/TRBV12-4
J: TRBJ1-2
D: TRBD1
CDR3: CASIRQGANYGYTF
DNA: TGTGCCAGCATAAGACAGGGGGCTAACTATGGCTACACCTTC

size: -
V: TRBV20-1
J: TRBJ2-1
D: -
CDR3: CSARGTPIEQFF
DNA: TGCAGTGCTAGGGGTACACCCATTGAGCAGTTCTTC

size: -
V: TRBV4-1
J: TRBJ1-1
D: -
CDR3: CASSFGLQNTEAFF
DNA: TGCGCCAGCAGCTTCGGGTTACAAAACACTGAAGCTTTCTTT

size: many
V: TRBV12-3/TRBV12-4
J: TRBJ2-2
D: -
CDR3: CASSEPGQNWAGELFF
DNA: TGTGCCAGCAGTGAGCCGGGGCAGAACTGGGCCGGGGAGCTGTTTTTT

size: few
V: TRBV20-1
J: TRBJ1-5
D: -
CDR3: CSARAVDAQHF
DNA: TGCAGTGCTAGGGCGGTTGATGCCCAGCATTTT

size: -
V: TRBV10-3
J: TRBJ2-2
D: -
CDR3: CAISARSGESDTGELFF
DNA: TGTGCCATCAGCGCCCGTAGCGGAGAGTCGGACACCGGGGAGCTGTTTTTT

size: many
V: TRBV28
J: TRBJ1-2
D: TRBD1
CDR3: CASSLWDRVDGYTF
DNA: TGTGCCAGCAGTTTATGGGACAGGGTCGATGGCTACACCTTC

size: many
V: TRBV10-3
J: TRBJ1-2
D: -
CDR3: CAISESAGAGYGYTF
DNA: TGTGCCATCAGTGAGTCGGCAGGAGCTGGCTATGGCTACACCTTC

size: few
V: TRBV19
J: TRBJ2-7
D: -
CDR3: CASTPGLVPIEQYF
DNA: TGTGCCAGTACCCCGGGGTTGGTCCCGATCGAGCAGTACTTC

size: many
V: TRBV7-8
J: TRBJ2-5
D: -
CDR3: CASSPLAAPGVGETQYF
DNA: TGTGCCAGCAGCCCCCTAGCCGCCCCGGGAGTAGGCGAGACCCAGTACTTC

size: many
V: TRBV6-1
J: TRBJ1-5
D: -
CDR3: CASSNKGLSSNQPQHF
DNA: TGTGCCAGCAGTAATAAAGGGTTATCCAGCAATCAGCCCCAGCATTTT

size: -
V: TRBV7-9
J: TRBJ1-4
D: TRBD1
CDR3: CASSTGTGGSEWWEKLFF
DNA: TGTGCCAGCAGCACCGGGACAGGGGGCTCCGAGTGGTGGGAAAAACTGTTTTTT

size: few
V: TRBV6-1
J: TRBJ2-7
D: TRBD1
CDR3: CACSRGQGSYEQYF
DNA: TGTGCCTGTTCCCGGGGACAGGGGTCCTACGAGCAGTACTTC

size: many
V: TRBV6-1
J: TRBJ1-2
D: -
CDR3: CASTQEEGLPYGYTF
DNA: TGTGCCAGCACCCAGGAGGAGGGCCTCCCGTATGGCTACACCTTC

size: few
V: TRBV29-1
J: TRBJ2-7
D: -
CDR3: CSVGEYEQYF
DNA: TGCAGCGTTGGGGAATACGAGCAGTACTTC

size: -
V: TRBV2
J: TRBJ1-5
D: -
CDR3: CASTPAGEGNQPQHF
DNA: TGTGCCAGCACCCCAGCCGGGGAGGGCAATCAGCCCCAGCATTTT

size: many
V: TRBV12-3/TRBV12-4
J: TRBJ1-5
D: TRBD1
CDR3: CASSWTGDQPQHF
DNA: TGTGCCAGCAGTTGGACAGGCGATCAGCCCCAGCATTTT

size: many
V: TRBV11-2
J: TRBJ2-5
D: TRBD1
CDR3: CASSPFGQVGETQYF
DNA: TGTGCCAGCAGCCCATTCGGACAGGTCGGAGAGACCCAGTACTTC

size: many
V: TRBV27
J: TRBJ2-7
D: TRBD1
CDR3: CASSPLTGGERDEQYF
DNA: TGTGCCAGCAGTCCTCTGACAGGGGGCGAACGCGACGAGCAGTACTTC

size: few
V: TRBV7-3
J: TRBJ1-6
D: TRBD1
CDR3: CASSYGTGESPLHF
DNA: TGTGCCAGCAGCTATGGGACAGGGGAATCACCCCTCCACTTT

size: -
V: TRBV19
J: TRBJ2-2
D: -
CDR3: CASSSERGTGELFF
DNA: TGTGCCAGTAGTTCAGAGAGGGGCACCGGGGAGCTGTTTTTT

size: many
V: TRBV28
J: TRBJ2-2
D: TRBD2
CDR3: CASGGEQSLAGELFF
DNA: TGTGCCAGCGGGGGGGAACAGAGTTTGGCCGGGGAGCTGTTTTTT

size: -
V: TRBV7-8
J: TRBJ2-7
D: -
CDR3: CASSLDSADYEQYF
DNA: TGTGCCAGCAGCTTAGACAGTGCGGACTACGAGCAGTACTTC

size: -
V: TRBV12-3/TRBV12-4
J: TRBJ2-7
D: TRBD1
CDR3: CASSSGQGVLREQYF
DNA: TGTGCCAGCAGTTCCGGGCAGGGGGTCCTCCGCGAGCAGTACTTC

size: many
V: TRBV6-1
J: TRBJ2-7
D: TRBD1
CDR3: CASKTLTGISYEQYF
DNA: TGTGCCAGCAAGACATTGACAGGGATCTCCTACGAGCAGTACTTC

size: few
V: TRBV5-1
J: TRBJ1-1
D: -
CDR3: CASSLAGRREDTEAFF
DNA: TGCGCCAGCAGCTTGGCCGGGCGCAGGGAGGACACTGAAGCTTTCTTT

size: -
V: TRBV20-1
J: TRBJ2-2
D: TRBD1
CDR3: CSAVTGYTGELFF
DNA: TGCAGTGCAGTGACAGGGTACACCGGGGAGCTGTTTTTT

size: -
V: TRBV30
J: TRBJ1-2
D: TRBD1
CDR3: CAWDRGQHYGYTF
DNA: TGTGCCTGGGACAGGGGGCAACACTATGGCTACACCTTC

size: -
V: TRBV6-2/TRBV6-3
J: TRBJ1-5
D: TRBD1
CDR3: CASRDRGQGNQPQHF
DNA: TGTGCCAGCAGGGACAGGGGGCAGGGCAATCAGCCCCAGCATTTT